Below are 10 T cell receptor beta chains sequenced from a single sample in a study of post-analysis software for immune sequencing data (dated by TCRdb to about 2015). Their cognate antigens are unknown. The library was generated by PCR. TCRdb shows the sequencer as Illumina HiSeq 2500. To reduce PCR and sequencing biases, unique molecular identifiers were built into the TCR beta cDNA libraries. TCRdb cleaned the public reads at Q25 with fastp, built clones with MiXCR and kept in-frame beta chains. Rows are unified per CDR3 protein, each entry keeping the most common DNA and genes. The sample data list about 540,000 distinct CDR3 sequences, and 30% to 40% of these were observed just once. The top ten hold 4.5% to 7.5% of the sample. General findings and caveats noted by the study authors: Significantly higher frequencies in patients than in controls were found for several TRBV segments, including TRBV5-6, TRBV5-1 and TRBV20-1.

The specimen was blood. The source of these receptors is a girl aged 2 to 17 with multiple sclerosis.

This clonotype was detected a few times. V and J are TRBV20-1 and TRBJ2-5, with 7 bases matching TRBD1. The V and J ends lost 5 bases and 2 bases, in that order; junction bases with no gene match: 11. The germline V gene encodes CDR1 DFQATT and CDR2 SNEGSKA (reference sequence). This CDR3 region has 15 residues. The CDR3 is CSARSPGQQQETQYF. CDR3 in DNA: TGCAGTGCTCGAAGCCCGGGACAGCAACAAGAGACCCAGTACTTC.

This chain connects TRBV7-9 to TRBJ1-1, with unresolved D. CDR3 length: 13 amino acids. Trimming shortened V by 7 bases and J by 0 bases, and 9 bases separated the two germline ends. The germline V gene has CDR1 SEHNR and CDR2 FQNEAQ (reference sequence). CDR3 residues: CASTPLLNTEAFF. CDR3 coding DNA: TGTGCCAGCACTCCACTCCTGAACACTGAAGCTTTCTTT.

This clonotype was seen a handful of times. The V call is TRBV5-1, the J call TRBJ2-4; tentatively, D is TRBD1 (6 bases). V was clipped by 2 bases and J by 1 base, with 13 bases between them. This CDR3 has 16 amino acids. Per the germline V gene, CDR1 is SGHRS and CDR2 is YFSETQ. The CDR3 region has the DNA TGCGCCAGCAGCTTACAGGGAGTGGGGGCCAAAAACATTCAGTACTTC. Residues: CASSLQGVGAKNIQYF. The whole variable domain, filled in from reference TRBV5-1 and TRBJ2-4, reads KAGVTQTPRYLIKTRGQQVTLSCSPISGHRSVSWYQQTPGQGLQFLFEYFSETQRNKGNFPGRFSGRQFSNSRSEMNVSTLELGDSALYLCASSLQGVGAKNIQYFGAGTRLSVL.

The chain combines TRBV10-3 with TRBJ1-2; 8 nucleotides match TRBD1. With V trimmed by 9 bases and J by 0 bases, 18 bases remained unmatched. The CDR3 sequence is 18 residues long. Germline CDR1 reads ENHRY; CDR2 reads SYGVKD. This chain's CDR3 is CAISPHPGQEASNYGYTF. The CDR3 nucleotides are TGTGCCATTAGCCCCCACCCGGGACAGGAAGCATCTAACTATGGCTACACCTTC.

The rearrangement joins TRBV10-1 to TRBJ2-5; 8 nucleotides line up with TRBD1. Germline V lookup: CDR1 WNHNN, CDR2 SYGVQD (reference sequence). With V trimmed by 0 bases and J by 7 bases, 10 bases remained unmatched. The CDR3 has 16 amino acids. In DNA, the CDR3 is TGCGCCAGCAGTGAGTCGTTGTCCGGGACAGGAGGGACCCAGTACTTC. Protein sequence: CASSESLSGTGGTQYF.

V usage is TRBV6-5 and J usage is TRBJ2-6, with D possibly being TRBD2 (7 bases). V was pared by 6 bases and J by 0 bases, with 9 bases between. There are 15 residues in the CDR3. Germline V gives CDR1 MNHEY, CDR2 SVGAGI. CDR3 sequence (DNA): TGTGCCAGCAGCCGGGGGGCCTCTGGGGCCAACGTCCTGACTTTC. Residues: CASSRGASGANVLTF.

This chain uses TRBV2 with TRBJ2-4; 9 nucleotides match TRBD1. The CDR3 spans 14 residues. Germline CDR1 and CDR2: SNHLY and FYNNEI. V lost 6 bases and J lost 1; bases outside the gene matches: 1. CDR3 amino acids: CASRQGAAKNIQYF. The CDR3 coding sequence is TGTGCCAGCAGACAGGGGGCGGCCAAAAACATTCAGTACTTC.

This clonotype was seen more than once but under ten times. The rearrangement links TRBV12-3 or TRBV12-4 to TRBJ2-7; D perhaps matches TRBD1 (5 bases). V dropped 5 bases and J dropped 3 bases, with 14 bases sitting between them. The CDR3 is 14 residues long. The CDR3 nucleotides are TGTGCCAGCAGTGGACCAGGGAACCGCTACGAGCAGTACTTC. This sequence encodes CASSGPGNRYEQYF.

A few counts support this clonotype. The J gene is TRBJ1-5, the V gene TRBV10-3; D gene ambiguous. CDR1 is ENHRY, CDR2 SYGVKD, per germline. The CDR3 totals 14 residues. V was cut by 5 bases and J by 0 bases, with 8 bases left in between. The CDR3 is CAISREYSNQPQHF. The DNA of the CDR3 is TGTGCCATCAGTCGTGAGTATAGCAATCAGCCCCAGCATTTT.

This chain links TRBV7-2 with TRBJ2-3; D tentatively fits TRBD1 or TRBD2 (5 bases each). Germline CDR1 reads SGHTA; CDR2 reads FQGNSA. The CDR3 has 13 residues. V lost 6 bases and J lost 5, with 12 bases in between. The CDR3 reads CASSRLGVDTQYF. CDR3 nucleotides: TGTGCCAGCAGTCGCCTGGGGGTAGATACGCAGTATTTT. Together with reference TRBV7-2 and TRBJ2-3, the CDR3 gives the full variable domain: GAGVSQSPSNKVTEKGKDVELRCDPISGHTALYWYRQSLGQGLEFLIYFQGNSAPDKSGLPSDRFSAERTGGSVSTLTIQRTQQEDSAVYLCASSRLGVDTQYFGPGTRLTVL.